Below, 24 T cell receptor beta chains from the same sample are listed, as sequenced in a study of T-cell memory formation after mild COVID-19. TCRdb analysed the 5' RACE reads with MiXCR anew, one entry per CDR3 protein. Of approximately 250,000 distinct CDR3 sequences in the sample, roughly 15% were seen once. Sample: PBMCs or a T cell subset sorted from them (not recorded which). These receptor sequences come from a man between 18 and 35 years old who had mild COVID-19 (a few samples of this study predate the infection). Cell type and time point are not known.

The chain uses TRBV7-8 and TRBJ2-7; 9 nucleotides agree with TRBD2. J was trimmed by 2 bases and V by 4 bases; bases with no gene match: 18. Germline values: CDR1 SGHVS, CDR2 FQNEAQ. There are 19 residues in the CDR3. The CDR3 sequence is CASSSTGLWERGATYEQYF. The CDR3, as DNA: TGTGCCAGCAGCTCCACCGGCTTATGGGAGCGGGGGGCCACCTACGAGCAGTACTTC.

This clonotype was counted between two and nine times. This sequence joins TRBV2 and TRBJ1-2, with D perhaps TRBD1 (5 bases). This CDR3 contains 13 residues. CDR1 and CDR2 from the germline V gene are SNHLY and FYNNEI. The V end was cut by 8 bases, the J end by 8 bases, with 18 bases between. In nucleotides, the CDR3 is TGTGCCAGCCAAAGGGTCCAGGGATTGGGCTACACCTTC. This gives the protein CASQRVQGLGYTF.

The chain is built from TRBV5-6 and TRBJ2-2; TRBD1 is a possible D gene (6 bases). In germline, CDR1 is SGHDT, CDR2 YYEEEE. The CDR3 contains 15 residues. Trimming took off 4 bases at V and 5 bases at J, with 15 bases between the two ends. The CDR3 sequence: CASSHGTLRTGELFF. In DNA, the CDR3 is TGTGCCAGCAGCCACGGGACACTAAGGACCGGGGAGCTGTTTTTT.

There are a few counts of this clonotype. V gene TRBV7-9 combines with J gene TRBJ1-1, with 10 positions matching TRBD1. The CDR3 runs 16 residues. Germline V gene sequence: CDR1 SEHNR, CDR2 FQNEAQ (reference sequence). V dropped 1 base and J dropped 6; count of bases not matched to a gene: 8. The CDR3 here is CASSLESWGQGSEAFF. CDR3 bases: TGTGCCAGCAGCTTAGAGAGTTGGGGACAGGGGTCTGAAGCTTTCTTT.

This clonotype was picked up many times. The rearrangement uses TRBV7-8 and TRBJ2-7, with 8 nucleotides matching TRBD1. The germline V gene encodes CDR1 SGHVS and CDR2 FQNEAQ. The CDR3 contains 14 residues. The junction had 8 bases not matched to a gene; V was cut back by 4 bases and J by 6 bases. This chain's CDR3 is CASSSQGAGSEQYF. The CDR3 region has the DNA TGTGCCAGCAGCTCCCAGGGGGCGGGGTCCGAGCAGTACTTC.

This clonotype has only a few counts. V is TRBV5-1 and J is TRBJ2-5, with 7 bases aligning to TRBD2. CDR3 length equals 15 residues. V shed 5 bases, J shed 2 bases, and the junction held 9 bases outside the gene matches. The germline V gene encodes CDR1 SGHRS and CDR2 YFSETQ. The CDR3, as DNA: TGCGCCAGCAGTCCCCGTACTAGCGATCAAGAGACCCAGTACTTC. This encodes CASSPRTSDQETQYF.

The table lists this clonotype with a few counts. V gene TRBV5-4 combines with J gene TRBJ2-2; D may be TRBD2 (6 bases). V gave up 4 bases and J gave up 1 base, with 11 bases separating them. CDR3 size: 15 residues. CDR1 SGHNT and CDR2 YYREEE come from the germline V gene (reference sequence). DNA for the CDR3: TGTGCCAGCAGCCAGGGACTTTGGAACACCGGGGAGCTGTTTTTT. Translating it yields CASSQGLWNTGELFF.

In this sample, this clonotype turned up a few times. The chain couples TRBV9 to TRBJ1-2; unclear D gene. V was clipped by 4 bases and J by 8 bases, with 21 bases between them. In germline, CDR1 is SGDLS, CDR2 YYNGEE. The CDR3 totals 15 residues. The CDR3 DNA reads TGTGCCAGCAGCCCTATGACAATTGGCCATTCGGGCTACACCTTC. It codes for CASSPMTIGHSGYTF.

The gene calls are TRBV4-1 and TRBJ1-1, with D unclear. The V gene's germline CDR1 is MGHRA and CDR2 YSYEKL. V dropped 1 base and J dropped 0 bases, with 9 bases sitting between them. The CDR3 is 15 amino acids. The CDR3 loop is CASSQVAPLNTEAFF. CDR3 sequence (DNA): TGCGCCAGCAGCCAAGTTGCACCTCTGAACACTGAAGCTTTCTTT.

This clonotype has a handful of counts. The J gene is TRBJ1-2, the V gene TRBV9; D gene unclear. With 1 base removed from V and 7 bases from J, the gap between germline ends came to 23 bases. Germline V gives CDR1 SGDLS, CDR2 YYNGEE. CDR3 length equals 17 residues. The CDR3 region is CASSVSATIRTLRGYTF. CDR3 sequence (DNA): TGTGCCAGCAGCGTATCAGCCACCATCAGGACCCTCCGTGGCTACACCTTC.

This rearrangement joins TRBV9 to TRBJ2-5; a possible D gene is TRBD1 (5 bases). The V gene lost 0 bases and the J gene lost 5 bases, with 11 bases spanning the gap. The germline V gene encodes CDR1 SGDLS and CDR2 YYNGEE. The CDR3 length is 14 residues. The CDR3 DNA follows: TGTGCCAGCAGCGTAGGTCAGGGTGTGGAGACCCAGTACTTC. Amino acids: CASSVGQGVETQYF.

V gene TRBV4-3 combines with J gene TRBJ1-2; perhaps TRBD1 as D (6 bases). V was pared by 3 bases and J by 0 bases, with 14 bases between. Germline CDR1 reads LGHNA; CDR2 reads YSLEER. The CDR3 loop spans 16 amino acids. CDR3 sequence reads: CASSHRTAETNYGYTF. The CDR3 coding sequence is TGCGCCAGCAGCCACAGGACAGCGGAAACTAACTATGGCTACACCTTC.

V is TRBV6-5 and J is TRBJ2-5, with 9 bases that match TRBD2. Per germline, CDR1 MNHEY and CDR2 SVGAGI. The CDR3 sequence is 16 residues long. The ends lost 0 bases at V and 4 bases at J; junction bases unmatched: 6. The CDR3 spells CASSYSAGGRGETQYF. CDR3 in DNA: TGTGCCAGCAGTTACTCAGCGGGGGGCCGGGGAGAGACCCAGTACTTC.

This clonotype has more than one count but fewer than ten. V and J are TRBV25-1 and TRBJ1-6, with a possible D match to TRBD1 (5 bases). From germline, CDR1 is MGHDK and CDR2 SYGVNS. The germline V and J ends were trimmed by 3 bases and 6 bases, with 18 bases remaining between them. This CDR3 is built from 17 residues. The CDR3 loop reads CASSDLTGGRINSPLHF. DNA of the CDR3: TGTGCCAGCAGTGATTTGACCGGGGGACGGATTAATTCACCCCTCCACTTT.

The V call is TRBV27, the J call TRBJ2-1, with 11 bases that match TRBD2. The CDR3 extends over 16 amino acids. The germline gives CDR1 MNHEY, CDR2 SMNVEV (reference sequence). V lost 5 bases, J lost 10 bases, and 13 bases stayed unmatched. The CDR3 is CASSPLAGGAEHEQFF. CDR3 coding DNA: TGTGCCAGCAGTCCGCTAGCGGGGGGCGCTGAACACGAGCAGTTCTTC.

This clonotype turned up a few times. The chain is built from TRBV12-3 or TRBV12-4 and TRBJ2-2, with a weak D call TRBD1 (5 bases). V was pared by 5 bases and J by 7 bases, with 11 bases between. This CDR3 contains 13 residues. The chain's CDR3 is CASSPRQFGELFF. The CDR3 DNA sequence: TGTGCCAGCAGTCCCCGACAGTTCGGGGAGCTGTTTTTT.

The chain employs TRBV20-1 and TRBJ2-5; D is possibly TRBD1 (5 bases). Looked up from germline, CDR1 is DFQATT and CDR2 is SNEGSKA (reference sequence). This CDR3 comprises 11 residues. Trimming took 5 bases from V and 9 from J, leaving 13 bases between them. The CDR3 region is CSAPRAGAQYF. The CDR3 DNA sequence: TGCAGTGCTCCCAGGGCTGGCGCCCAGTACTTC.

V gene TRBV7-9 combines with J gene TRBJ2-7; maybe TRBD2 (6 bases). Germline V CDR1 and CDR2: SEHNR, FQNEAQ (reference sequence). The CDR3 is 13 residues long. V dropped 1 base and J dropped 7 bases, with 11 bases sitting between them. The chain's CDR3 is CASSLGEEGEQYF. The CDR3 DNA reads TGTGCCAGCAGCTTAGGGGAGGAGGGGGAGCAGTACTTC.

The J gene is TRBJ2-3, the V gene TRBV7-8; D is possibly TRBD1 or TRBD2 (5 bases each). Germline V lookup: CDR1 SGHVS, CDR2 FQNEAQ. Trimming removed 5 bases from V and 4 bases from J, with 16 bases in between. The CDR3 is 15 residues long. The CDR3 DNA sequence: TGTGCCAGCAGCCCTCGGGACCCACTCCCAGATACGCAGTATTTT. Translating gives CASSPRDPLPDTQYF.

Only a few counts were recorded for this clonotype. This CDR3 reads CSARDWGAQGTQYF. The CDR3 nucleotides read TGCAGTGCTAGAGATTGGGGAGCACAGGGTACGCAGTATTTT. This chain links TRBV20-1 with TRBJ2-3; tentative D call: TRBD1 (6 bases). Trimming left V 0 bases short and J 8 bases short, with 15 bases between. Germline V gene sequence: CDR1 DFQATT, CDR2 SNEGSKA (reference sequence). This CDR3 has 14 amino acids.

The rearrangement joins TRBV15 to TRBJ1-2; possibly TRBD1 for D (6 bases). V lost 0 bases and J lost 2, with 13 bases in between. The CDR3 has 16 amino acids. The V gene's germline CDR1 is LNHNV and CDR2 YYDKDF (reference sequence). The CDR3 coding sequence is TGTGCCACCAGCAGAGATCCCCGGACAGCCAACTATGGCTACACCTTC. This codes for CATSRDPRTANYGYTF.

This clonotype was observed a few times. The chain carries TRBV7-2 and TRBJ2-2; TRBD1 might be the D (5 bases). Per germline, CDR1 SGHTA and CDR2 FQGNSA. The V end lost 5 bases, the J end lost 7 bases, and 17 bases lay between the germline ends. This CDR3 region has 15 residues. CDR3 in amino acids: CASSQYLLRVGELFF. The CDR3 DNA follows: TGTGCCAGCAGCCAATACCTCCTCAGGGTCGGGGAGCTGTTTTTT.

This clonotype was seen a handful of times. The rearrangement uses TRBV3-1 and TRBJ2-4; D gene unclear. The CDR3 is 15 residues long. V shed 0 bases and J shed 5 bases, with 11 bases lying between them. The germline gives CDR1 LGHDT, CDR2 YNNKEL (reference sequence). The CDR3 spells CASSQEGFGENIQYF. CDR3 coding DNA: TGTGCCAGCAGCCAAGAGGGGTTTGGCGAAAACATTCAGTACTTC.

The chain is built from TRBV10-3 and TRBJ1-1; 9 nucleotides match TRBD1. CDR1 ENHRY and CDR2 SYGVKD come from the germline V gene. After removal of 7 bases from V and 4 bases from J, the junction contained 13 bases not matched to a gene. The CDR3 runs 16 residues. CDR3 region: CAITGTGTTGGTEAFF. The DNA of the CDR3 is TGTGCCATCACCGGGACAGGGACCACCGGGGGCACTGAAGCTTTCTTT.